The following is a T cell receptor beta chain sequence with its context. What antigen it recognizes has not been identified. Per-base qualities were not stored, and no clone one base away is much larger. The data originate from a study of a mutant IDH1 vaccine in newly diagnosed glioma (dated by TCRdb to the early 2020s). Looking at the study overall: Of the approximately 34 treated patients, about 62% were male and around 40% were female, and a mean age of 40.4 years was recorded. Peripheral blood samples were drawn at six visits, namely V03 (baseline), V05, V07, V10, V12 and V13. Prior to enrollment, patients had been given standard therapy consisting of radiotherapy alone, temozolomide alone, or radiochemotherapy with temozolomide, with the combination given to most patients. For exploratory analyses, longitudinal TCRB deep sequencing was carried out in 25 treated patients wherever samples were available.

Summary of the overall study and its limitations: Vaccine-induced immune responses across multiple MHC alleles were detected in 80% to 95% of patients. The authors noted that analyses of patient blood samples could not be reproduced because of sample limitations. PBMC samples for TCRB deep sequencing were selected based on availability. Pseudoprogression appeared unrelated to alterations in the top peripheral T cell clonotypes detected by TCRB sequencing.

Explained via the paper, the time point label denotes: baseline, week 1 (first vaccination visit). The treatment or condition label on this specimen signifies: pre-vaccination baseline after standard-of-care therapy. Donors had newly diagnosed WHO grade 3 or 4 IDH1-mutant astrocytomas with loss of nuclear ATRX. The samples were drawn from NOA16, a multicentre, single-arm, open-label phase I trial in Germany that tested a mutant IDH1 peptide vaccine in humans for the first time. For immunogenicity testing, the blood drawn at visit V03 was used as the baseline sample. The DNeasy Blood and Tissue Kit was used to extract genomic DNA from EDTA blood for TCRB sequencing. V is pared back by 8 bases and J by 5 bases, with 15 bases lying between the germline termini. CDR1 is given as SNHLY and CDR2 as FYNNEI, both from the germline V gene. There are 13 amino acids in the CDR3, from cysteine to phenylalanine inclusive. The kept DNA is CDR3 alone, 39 bases in frame from the first base.

Receptors were amplified or captured by the immunoSEQ multiplex PCR assay. Following the manufacturer's protocol, the hsTCRB Kit was used to amplify rearranged TCR beta chain sequences. Sequencing of TCRB libraries was carried out on an Illumina MiSeq. For the original study's pipeline: The kit vendor's proprietary platform handled demultiplexing, trimming and gene mapping. TCRdb took this table from immuneACCESS and kept in-frame rearrangements with V and J called. Such tables lack part of the clones; where checked against another copy, unresolved V genes explain under half of the gap, and the rest is unexplained. The V and J calls and clone size were taken over from that table, and D and trimming were inferred from the DNA. The sample profile shows about 67,000 clones; around 88% of them were found once. Roughly 4.4% of the sample comes from the top ten.

The source material was peripheral blood mononuclear cells (PBMCs), sampled from a glioma patient treated with radiotherapy, temozolomide or both. The chain employs TRBV2 and TRBJ1-2, with TRBD1 perhaps the D gene, on 5 matching bases. The TCR originated in a woman between 18 and 29 years old with glioma. Some clones in this sample may be carry-over from other donors' samples. In nucleotide form, the sequence is TGTGCCAGCGGTGGACTCCGGGGGTATGGCTACACCTTC. Translated, it gives CASGGLRGYGYTF.